A selection of T cell receptor beta chains follows, all from one sample in a study of neurological immune-mediated disorders. TCRdb redid the calling of the 5' RACE reads with MiXCR, one entry per CDR3 protein. The repertoire includes tens of thousands of distinct CDR3 sequences, 3% to 4.5% of them detected once, and roughly 1.9% sits in the top ten. The sequencing input was CD4+ T cells from blood. The receptors come from a woman in her 40s with multiple sclerosis. The CDR3 runs from the conserved cysteine through the conserved F or W. Fields, in order: D gene, clone size, J gene, V gene, CDR3 DNA, CDR3 protein. D genes are given only for firm matches. The size of a clone is reported for some rows only, either as once, few or many, or as a class for expanded clones.

D gene: TRBD1; clone size: many; J gene: TRBJ2-3; V gene: TRBV20-1; CDR3 DNA: TGCAGTGCTAGAGATCAAAGACAGGGAAGCACAGATACGCAGTATTTT; CDR3 protein: CSARDQRQGSTDTQYF
D gene: NA; clone size: many; J gene: TRBJ2-7; V gene: TRBV20-1; CDR3 DNA: TGCAGTGCTAGAAAGCGGTGGGTAGACTACGAGCAGTACTTC; CDR3 protein: CSARKRWVDYEQYF
D gene: NA; clone size: many; J gene: TRBJ2-4; V gene: TRBV12-3/TRBV12-4; CDR3 DNA: TGTGCCAGCAGTTTTCGAACATTAGCCAAAAACATTCAGTACTTC; CDR3 protein: CASSFRTLAKNIQYF
D gene: TRBD2; clone size: many; J gene: TRBJ2-3; V gene: TRBV3-1; CDR3 DNA: TGTGCCAGCAGAGGGCGGGCTAGCGGGGGGAATACGCAGTATTTT; CDR3 protein: CASRGRASGGNTQYF
D gene: NA; clone size: many; J gene: TRBJ1-2; V gene: TRBV6-5; CDR3 DNA: TGTGCCAGCAGATCGGGCCGACTGCTGTATGGCTACACCTTC; CDR3 protein: CASRSGRLLYGYTF
D gene: TRBD1; clone size: many; J gene: TRBJ1-2; V gene: TRBV4-2; CDR3 DNA: TGTGCCAGCAGCCAAGTGGGACAGGGGTATGGCTACACCTTC; CDR3 protein: CASSQVGQGYGYTF
D gene: NA; clone size: many; J gene: TRBJ1-1; V gene: TRBV7-2; CDR3 DNA: TGTGCCAGCAGTCGTAGGCCAGGCGACGTAGCTTTCTTT; CDR3 protein: CASSRRPGDVAFF
D gene: TRBD2; clone size: many; J gene: TRBJ2-3; V gene: TRBV4-1; CDR3 DNA: TGCGCCAGCAGCCAAGGGGCCAGCGGGGGTCTGGGAGATACGCAGTATTTT; CDR3 protein: CASSQGASGGLGDTQYF
D gene: NA; clone size: many; J gene: TRBJ2-7; V gene: TRBV20-1; CDR3 DNA: TGCAGTGCCGCCGTACCGGGACTGCCAAGCGAGCAGTACTTC; CDR3 protein: CSAAVPGLPSEQYF
D gene: NA; clone size: many; J gene: TRBJ2-5; V gene: TRBV5-5; CDR3 DNA: TGTGCCAGCAGCTTGTGGGGGCGGGAGACCCAGTACTTC; CDR3 protein: CASSLWGRETQYF
D gene: TRBD2; clone size: many; J gene: TRBJ2-1; V gene: TRBV27; CDR3 DNA: TGTGCCAGCAGTCCGGCGTGGGGGGGTTACAATGAGCAGTTCTTC; CDR3 protein: CASSPAWGGYNEQFF
D gene: NA; clone size: many; J gene: TRBJ1-2; V gene: TRBV20-1; CDR3 DNA: TGCAGTGCTAGAGATCAGGGAGGGAGCTATGGCTACACCTTC; CDR3 protein: CSARDQGGSYGYTF
D gene: NA; clone size: many; J gene: TRBJ2-1; V gene: TRBV15; CDR3 DNA: TGTGCCACCAGCCGAGCTGCCTCCTACAATGAGCAGTTCTTC; CDR3 protein: CATSRAASYNEQFF
D gene: NA; clone size: many; J gene: TRBJ1-1; V gene: TRBV6-1; CDR3 DNA: TGTGCCAGCAGTGAAGTGGCCCGTATGCCTTACACTGAAGCTTTCTTT; CDR3 protein: CASSEVARMPYTEAFF
D gene: NA; clone size: many; J gene: TRBJ1-2; V gene: TRBV7-9; CDR3 DNA: TGTGCCAGCAGTCTAGAGGGAACCAGCAACTATGGCTACACCTTC; CDR3 protein: CASSLEGTSNYGYTF
D gene: TRBD2; clone size: many; J gene: TRBJ2-3; V gene: TRBV3-1; CDR3 DNA: TGTGCCAGCAGCCTCACTAGCGGGGTGCAGTATTTT; CDR3 protein: CASSLTSGVQYF
D gene: NA; clone size: NA; J gene: TRBJ1-1; V gene: TRBV6-1; CDR3 DNA: TGTGCCAGCAGTGACGGACGGAGGGACACTGAAGCTTTCTTT; CDR3 protein: CASSDGRRDTEAFF
D gene: TRBD2; clone size: many; J gene: TRBJ2-7; V gene: TRBV10-3; CDR3 DNA: TGTGCCGCCAGCGTAGCGGGGGGCGTATACGAGCAGTACTTC; CDR3 protein: CAASVAGGVYEQYF
D gene: NA; clone size: many; J gene: TRBJ1-6; V gene: TRBV6-6; CDR3 DNA: TGTGCCAGCAGCTCCTCGAACAGGGTGGGCGCTTCACCCCTCCACTTT; CDR3 protein: CASSSSNRVGASPLHF
D gene: TRBD1; clone size: NA; J gene: TRBJ2-2; V gene: TRBV7-6; CDR3 DNA: TGTGCCAGCAGCCCAGGGGACAGGGGTTATACCGGGGAGCTGTTTTTT; CDR3 protein: CASSPGDRGYTGELFF
D gene: NA; clone size: many; J gene: TRBJ2-7; V gene: TRBV20-1; CDR3 DNA: TGCAGTGCTAGACCGATGGACAGAATGTCGTCCTACGAGCAGTACTTC; CDR3 protein: CSARPMDRMSSYEQYF
D gene: NA; clone size: many; J gene: TRBJ2-5; V gene: TRBV5-1; CDR3 DNA: TGCGCCAGCAGCCTACAGGGTCAAGAGACCCAGTACTTC; CDR3 protein: CASSLQGQETQYF
D gene: TRBD1; clone size: many; J gene: TRBJ1-2; V gene: TRBV29-1; CDR3 DNA: TGCAGCGTTTCCGGGACAGGGGCCTATGGCTACACCTTC; CDR3 protein: CSVSGTGAYGYTF
D gene: TRBD1; clone size: NA; J gene: TRBJ2-1; V gene: TRBV10-1; CDR3 DNA: TGCGCCAGCACCCCGGGAACAGGGGGCATGGAGCAGTTCTTC; CDR3 protein: CASTPGTGGMEQFF
D gene: NA; clone size: many; J gene: TRBJ2-3; V gene: TRBV5-6; CDR3 DNA: TGTGCCAGCAGCCCGGGGGGCGACGCAGATACGCAGTATTTT; CDR3 protein: CASSPGGDADTQYF
D gene: NA; clone size: NA; J gene: TRBJ1-4; V gene: TRBV18; CDR3 DNA: TGTGCCAGCTCACCATCATGGGCAGCCGCTAATGAAAAACTGTTTTTT; CDR3 protein: CASSPSWAAANEKLFF
D gene: NA; clone size: many; J gene: TRBJ2-3; V gene: TRBV20-1; CDR3 DNA: TGCAGTTTTCCCAGCACAGATACGCAGTATTTT; CDR3 protein: CSFPSTDTQYF
D gene: TRBD1; clone size: many; J gene: TRBJ2-1; V gene: TRBV29-1; CDR3 DNA: TGCAGCGTTGGACAGGGCCATGAGCAGTTCTTC; CDR3 protein: CSVGQGHEQFF
D gene: NA; clone size: many; J gene: TRBJ2-2; V gene: TRBV7-9; CDR3 DNA: TGTGCCAGAACCGGGACCTCGAACACCGGGGAGCTGTTTTTT; CDR3 protein: CARTGTSNTGELFF
D gene: TRBD1; clone size: many; J gene: TRBJ1-2; V gene: TRBV5-5; CDR3 DNA: TGTGCCAGCAGCCGGTCCGGGACAGGGCGAGACGGCTACACCTTC; CDR3 protein: CASSRSGTGRDGYTF
D gene: TRBD2; clone size: NA; J gene: TRBJ2-5; V gene: TRBV5-5; CDR3 DNA: TGTGCCAACAGTCCGGGGGGGTACCAAGAGACCCAGTACTTC; CDR3 protein: CANSPGGYQETQYF
D gene: NA; clone size: many; J gene: TRBJ2-7; V gene: TRBV29-1; CDR3 DNA: TGCAGCGTTGAAGGGGCGTTAGGCGGCACCTACGAGCAGTACTTC; CDR3 protein: CSVEGALGGTYEQYF
D gene: TRBD1; clone size: NA; J gene: TRBJ2-2; V gene: TRBV7-9; CDR3 DNA: TGTGCCAGCAGCTTAGACAAGGGGGCGCCCACCGGGGAGCTGTTTTTT; CDR3 protein: CASSLDKGAPTGELFF
D gene: NA; clone size: many; J gene: TRBJ1-1; V gene: TRBV6-1; CDR3 DNA: TGTGCCAGCAGTGAGGGGTTTCCTGAAGCTTTCTTT; CDR3 protein: CASSEGFPEAFF
D gene: TRBD1; clone size: many; J gene: TRBJ2-3; V gene: TRBV4-1; CDR3 DNA: TGCGCCAGCAGCCAGGCCGGGACAGGGGGCACAGATACGCAGTATTTT; CDR3 protein: CASSQAGTGGTDTQYF
D gene: TRBD1; clone size: many; J gene: TRBJ2-1; V gene: TRBV7-2; CDR3 DNA: TGTGCCAGCAGCCCTGACAGGGCCACCTACAATGAGCAGTTCTTC; CDR3 protein: CASSPDRATYNEQFF
D gene: TRBD1; clone size: many; J gene: TRBJ2-3; V gene: TRBV5-1; CDR3 DNA: TGCGCCAGCAGCCGGGGGACAGGGCGGACAGATACGCAGTATTTT; CDR3 protein: CASSRGTGRTDTQYF
D gene: TRBD1; clone size: NA; J gene: TRBJ2-7; V gene: TRBV19; CDR3 DNA: TGTGCCAGTAGTATAGCAGGGGACAGCTTCTACGAGCAGTACTTC; CDR3 protein: CASSIAGDSFYEQYF
D gene: NA; clone size: many; J gene: TRBJ2-1; V gene: TRBV5-5; CDR3 DNA: TGTGCCAGCAGCTTGATGACAGACAATGAGCAGTTCTTC; CDR3 protein: CASSLMTDNEQFF
D gene: NA; clone size: many; J gene: TRBJ1-1; V gene: TRBV5-1; CDR3 DNA: TGCGCCAGCAGCCCGCTCCTCTCTCCTGCCACTGAAGCTTTCTTT; CDR3 protein: CASSPLLSPATEAFF
D gene: NA; clone size: many; J gene: TRBJ1-1; V gene: TRBV20-1; CDR3 DNA: TGCAGTGCTAGAGGGGAACTGCCGAACACTGAAGCTTTCTTT; CDR3 protein: CSARGELPNTEAFF
D gene: TRBD1; clone size: many; J gene: TRBJ2-7; V gene: TRBV6-6; CDR3 DNA: TGTGCCAGCAGTCCGGGACAGGGTAATTACGAGCAGTACTTC; CDR3 protein: CASSPGQGNYEQYF
D gene: TRBD2; clone size: many; J gene: TRBJ2-5; V gene: TRBV20-1; CDR3 DNA: TGCAGTGCGCAGCGGGGGAATGCAGAGACCCAGTACTTC; CDR3 protein: CSAQRGNAETQYF
D gene: TRBD2; clone size: many; J gene: TRBJ2-1; V gene: TRBV29-1; CDR3 DNA: TGCAGCGTTAATGCGGGGACTAGCGGGGTCGATGAGCAGTTCTTC; CDR3 protein: CSVNAGTSGVDEQFF
D gene: NA; clone size: many; J gene: TRBJ1-1; V gene: TRBV11-2; CDR3 DNA: TGTGCCAGCAGCTTAGAGTATGGGCAAGCTTTCTTT; CDR3 protein: CASSLEYGQAFF
D gene: NA; clone size: many; J gene: TRBJ2-5; V gene: TRBV7-6; CDR3 DNA: TGTGCCAGCAGCTTAATGGGAGAGACCCAGTACTTC; CDR3 protein: CASSLMGETQYF
D gene: NA; clone size: few; J gene: TRBJ2-1; V gene: TRBV20-1; CDR3 DNA: TGCAGTGCCGCGAAGAGCTCCTACAATGAGCAGTTCTTC; CDR3 protein: CSAAKSSYNEQFF
D gene: NA; clone size: many; J gene: TRBJ1-1; V gene: TRBV20-1; CDR3 DNA: TGCAGTGCTAGAGATGGCGGAATAGAGACTGAAGCTTTCTTT; CDR3 protein: CSARDGGIETEAFF
D gene: TRBD1; clone size: many; J gene: TRBJ1-4; V gene: TRBV5-1; CDR3 DNA: TGCGCCAGCAGCCCAGGAATACAGGGGACGAGTGAAAAACTGTTTTTT; CDR3 protein: CASSPGIQGTSEKLFF
D gene: NA; clone size: many; J gene: TRBJ1-6; V gene: TRBV12-3/TRBV12-4; CDR3 DNA: TGTGCCAGCAGTAGGGACGGAGATACCTATAATTCACCCCTCCACTTT; CDR3 protein: CASSRDGDTYNSPLHF
D gene: NA; clone size: medium-sized; J gene: TRBJ1-1; V gene: TRBV4-1; CDR3 DNA: TGCGCCAGCAGCCAAGATGGGGGGCAAGGCACTGAAGCTTTCTTT; CDR3 protein: CASSQDGGQGTEAFF
D gene: NA; clone size: many; J gene: TRBJ2-7; V gene: TRBV29-1; CDR3 DNA: TGCAGCGTGTCTAACCAACAGGGAGCGGACGAGCAGTACTTC; CDR3 protein: CSVSNQQGADEQYF
D gene: NA; clone size: NA; J gene: TRBJ1-1; V gene: TRBV2; CDR3 DNA: TGTGCCAGCACTGACCAGGGGACAATATCAGAAGCTTTCTTT; CDR3 protein: CASTDQGTISEAFF
D gene: TRBD1; clone size: many; J gene: TRBJ2-3; V gene: TRBV2; CDR3 DNA: TGTGCCAGCAGAGACAGGGGGGATACGCAGTATTTT; CDR3 protein: CASRDRGDTQYF